These 15 T cell receptor beta chains originate from one sample sequenced in a study of T cell responses to AZD1222 COVID-19 vaccine. Generated by immunoSEQ multiplex PCR, the TCRdb table keeps only in-frame clones and is missing some. The sample holds approximately 120,000 clones, about 88% seen once. The input for sequencing was peripheral blood, taken on day 0 of AZD1222 vaccination. The origin of the receptors is an adult in good health.

The J gene is TRBJ2-5, the V gene TRBV24-1; D is possibly TRBD1 or TRBD2 (5 bases each). The CDR3 spans 15 residues. Germline V CDR1 and CDR2: KGHDR, SFDVKD. With 4 bases removed from V and 1 base from J, the gap between germline ends came to 12 bases. This chain's CDR3 is CATSELAGTQETQYF. CDR3 DNA: TGTGCCACCAGTGAGCTAGCTGGGACCCAAGAGACCCAGTACTTC.

This clone was observed once. This rearrangement joins TRBV4-2 to TRBJ1-6; the match to TRBD1 covers 7 bases. Trimming cost V 3 bases and J 9 bases; bases outside gene matches: 11. The CDR3 covers 16 residues. Germline V gene lookup returns CDR1 LGHNA and CDR2 YNFKEQ. CDR3 residues: CASSQGAQGGGSPLHF. CDR3 nucleotide sequence: TGTGCCAGCAGCCAGGGCGCCCAGGGGGGCGGTTCACCCCTCCACTTT.

The rearrangement uses TRBV29-1 and TRBJ1-1, with D hard to call. This CDR3 region has 10 residues. Trimming shortened V by 5 bases and J by 4 bases, and 5 bases separated the two germline ends. Germline-derived CDR1 and CDR2 are SQVTM and ANQGSEA. This CDR3 is CSVRGTEAFF. Written as DNA, the CDR3 is TGCAGCGTTCGGGGCACTGAAGCTTTCTTT.

As regards this clone: The sample holds other DNA sequences that translate to the same CDR3. The V gene is TRBV18, the J gene TRBJ1-5; unclear D gene. The germline V gene encodes CDR1 KGHSH and CDR2 LQKENI. The germline V and J ends were trimmed by 3 bases and 4 bases, with 10 bases remaining between them. This CDR3 is built from 14 residues. This chain's CDR3 is CASSPETANQPQHF. The DNA for the CDR3 is TGTGCCAGCTCACCCGAGACGGCTAATCAGCCCCAGCATTTT. The complete variable domain, with remaining parts taken from reference TRBV18 and TRBJ1-5, reads NAGVMQNPRHLVRRRGQEARLRCSPMKGHSHVYWYRQLPEEGLKFMVYLQKENIIDESGMPKERFSAEFPKEGPSILRIQQVVRGDSAAYFCASSPETANQPQHFGDGTRLSIL.

The rearrangement links TRBV29-1 to TRBJ2-1; D is perhaps TRBD1 or TRBD2 (5 bases each). The CDR3 sequence is 15 residues long. The V end lost 0 bases, the J end lost 4 bases, and 13 bases lay between the germline ends. The germline V gene has CDR1 SQVTM and CDR2 ANQGSEA. CDR3: CSVEDPQGVYNEQFF. In DNA form, the CDR3 reads TGCAGCGTTGAAGATCCGCAGGGAGTATACAATGAGCAGTTCTTC.

The chain's CDR3 is CASRSRDRSPETISGANVLTF. The CDR3 nucleotides are TGTGCCAGTAGGTCCCGGGACAGGAGTCCAGAAACGATCTCTGGGGCCAACGTCCTGACTTTC. The genes are TRBV19 and TRBJ2-6; TRBD1 agrees at 8 bases. The J segment lost 0 bases and the V segment lost 6 bases, leaving 19 bases of the junction unmatched. CDR3 length equals 21 residues. Germline CDR1 reads LNHDA; CDR2 reads SQIVND (reference sequence).

This clone was observed once. This sequence joins TRBV7-8 and TRBJ1-5, with no clear D. CDR1 SGHVS and CDR2 FQNEAQ come from the germline V gene. The CDR3 runs 14 residues. V shed 5 bases and J shed 3 bases, with 11 bases lying between them. The CDR3 DNA reads as TGTGCCAGCAGCCCGTCGGGCCTCAATCAGCCCCAGCATTTT. It encodes CASSPSGLNQPQHF.

The chain couples TRBV7-9 to TRBJ1-1, with 7 bases matching TRBD1. V was clipped by 6 bases and J by 3 bases; unmatched bases: 7. Germline CDR1 reads SEHNR; CDR2 reads FQNEAQ (reference sequence). This CDR3 has 14 amino acids. The CDR3 bases are TGTGCCAGCAGGGGACAGCGGAGGGACACTGAAGCTTTCTTT. It yields the protein CASRGQRRDTEAFF.

The genes are TRBV28 and TRBJ1-4; no clear D gene. CDR3 length equals 14 residues. Germline V lookup: CDR1 MDHEN, CDR2 SYDVKM. Trimming left V 9 bases short and J 0 bases short, with 11 bases between. CDR3 region: CASGMGSTNEKLFF. Written as DNA, the CDR3 is TGTGCCAGTGGAATGGGGTCAACTAATGAAAAACTGTTTTTT.

The table lists this clone with a few counts. The V gene is TRBV19, the J gene TRBJ2-5, with 8 bases matching TRBD2. The length of the CDR3 is 14 residues. Trimming removed 8 bases from V and 2 bases from J; junction bases left unmatched: 7. Germline CDR1 and CDR2: LNHDA and SQIVND (reference sequence). DNA of the CDR3: TGTGCCAGTGCAGAACTAGCGGATCAAGAGACCCAGTACTTC. Its translation: CASAELADQETQYF.

The J gene is TRBJ1-1, the V gene TRBV6-2 or TRBV6-3; no definite D call. Trimming removed 5 bases at V and 0 bases at J, with 10 bases between. Germline CDR1 reads MNHEY; CDR2 reads SVGEGT. The CDR3 covers 14 residues. Here the CDR3 DNA reads TGTGCCAGCAGTAGAGGACCGCTGAACACTGAAGCTTTCTTT. It is translated as CASSRGPLNTEAFF.

The genes are TRBV29-1 and TRBJ2-7, with TRBD2 as a possible D gene (6 bases). This CDR3 contains 12 residues. V dropped 3 bases and J dropped 5 bases, with 11 bases sitting between them. Looked up from germline, CDR1 is SQVTM and CDR2 is ANQGSEA. The CDR3 sequence is CSVERPGDEQYF. CDR3 bases: TGCAGCGTTGAGCGTCCGGGGGACGAGCAGTACTTC.

V is TRBV3-1 (or the pseudogene TRBV3-2) and J is TRBJ2-6; D is possibly TRBD1 or TRBD2 (5 bases each). Per germline, CDR1 LGHDT and CDR2 YNNKEL (reference sequence). CDR3 length: 16 amino acids. The V and J ends lost 5 bases and 1 base respectively, with 12 bases between them. CDR3 amino acids: CASSAGEGSGANVLTF. CDR3 DNA: TGTGCCAGCAGCGCCGGAGAGGGGTCTGGGGCCAACGTCCTGACTTTC.

This chain uses TRBV10-3 with TRBJ1-2, with a tentative D call TRBD1 (6 bases). The germline V and J ends were trimmed by 7 bases and 3 bases, with 15 bases remaining between them. The germline CDR1 and CDR2 sequences are ENHRY and SYGVKD. The length of the CDR3 is 14 residues. The CDR3 DNA sequence: TGTGCCATCACTTCCCCGGACAGTCACTATGGCTACACCTTC. Amino acid sequence: CAITSPDSHYGYTF.

V gene TRBV24-1 combines with J gene TRBJ1-4, with a possible D match to TRBD1 (5 bases). Germline assignment: CDR1 KGHDR and CDR2 SFDVKD. The CDR3 is 15 residues long. V gave up 3 bases and J gave up 8 bases, with 15 bases separating them. The CDR3 is CATSDPRVEGEKLFF. The CDR3 nucleotides are TGTGCCACCAGTGATCCCCGAGTTGAGGGGGAAAAACTGTTTTTT.